These 29 T cell receptor beta chains share one sample of origin, sequenced in a study of OX40 agonist ivuxolimab in advanced cancers. TCRdb keeps only in-frame clones here, not all; method: immunoSEQ multiplex PCR. This table has over 50,000 clones, roughly 80% appearing once. Specimen: CD4+ or CD8+ T cells sorted from blood, collected in a trial of the OX40 agonist ivuxolimab. The receptors derive from an adult with an advanced solid tumor such as melanoma, head and neck, liver or kidney cancer.

The rearrangement uses TRBV11-2 and TRBJ2-7; D not certain. The germline V and J ends were trimmed by 1 base and 6 bases, with 10 bases remaining between them. The germline gives CDR1 SGHAT, CDR2 FQNNGV. This CDR3 spans 13 amino acids. CDR3 sequence: CASSLGTRREQYF. CDR3 coding DNA: TGTGCCAGCAGCTTAGGCACACGCCGCGAGCAGTACTTC.

Only a few counts were recorded for this clone. V gene TRBV28 combines with J gene TRBJ1-6, with a weak D call TRBD1 (5 bases). The germline V gene encodes CDR1 MDHEN and CDR2 SYDVKM. This CDR3 is built from 17 residues. Trimming took 1 base from V and 9 from J, leaving 19 bases between them. The DNA for the CDR3 is TGTGCCAGCAGTTTATCCAGGCGGCAGGGTCGGGCTTCACCCCTCCACTTT. It specifies CASSLSRRQGRASPLHF. Full variable domain (missing parts from reference TRBV28 and TRBJ1-6): DVKVTQSSRYLVKRTGEKVFLECVQDMDHENMFWYRQDPGLGLRLIYFSYDVKMKEKGDIPEGYSVSREKKERFSLILESASTNQTSMYLCASSLSRRQGRASPLHFGNGTRLTVT.

The chain employs TRBV19 and TRBJ2-3, with D perhaps given as TRBD1 or TRBD2 (5 bases each). The CDR3 is made up of 14 amino acids. Germline CDR1 reads LNHDA; CDR2 reads SQIVND (reference sequence). Between the trimmed V and J ends, which lost 7 bases and 2 bases, there was a span of 13 bases. The CDR3 loop is CASNRGTDTDTQYF. CDR3 DNA sequence: TGTGCCAGTAATAGAGGGACCGACACAGATACGCAGTATTTT.

The table lists this clone with a count of one. This sequence joins TRBV6-5 and TRBJ2-5, with 10 positions matching TRBD1. Germline trimming cut 6 bases from V and 7 bases from J; bases unmatched to any gene: 8. The CDR3 runs to 14 residues. Looked up from germline, CDR1 is MNHEY and CDR2 is SVGAGI. CDR3 sequence (DNA): TGTGCCAGCAGAACCGGGACAGGGGTCGGGACCCAGTACTTC. This encodes CASRTGTGVGTQYF.

The chain employs TRBV5-4 and TRBJ1-4; possible D gene TRBD1, 5 bases. Trimming took 5 bases from V and 8 from J, leaving 16 bases between them. Per germline, CDR1 SGHNT and CDR2 YYREEE (reference sequence). The CDR3 is 14 amino acids. The CDR3: CASSTGGFQEKLFF. CDR3 coding DNA: TGTGCCAGCAGTACAGGAGGGTTTCAAGAAAAACTGTTTTTT.

This clone was seen only a few times. The chain has TRBV2 and TRBJ1-1; 7 bases agree with TRBD1. J gave up 3 bases and V 6 bases, and 7 bases lay outside the gene matches. CDR3 length equals 14 residues. Germline CDR1 is SNHLY and CDR2 is FYNNEI. The CDR3 DNA reads as TGTGCCAGCAGCGGACAGGTCAGGGACACTGAAGCTTTCTTT. Translating gives CASSGQVRDTEAFF.

The rearrangement joins TRBV5-4 to TRBJ1-2; a weak D match, TRBD1 (6 bases). The CDR3 is 13 amino acids. The V gene's germline CDR1 is SGHNT and CDR2 YYREEE (reference sequence). V gave up 3 bases and J gave up 1 base, with 7 bases separating them. CDR3 amino acids: CASSWDNNYGYTF. CDR3 sequence (DNA): TGTGCCAGCAGCTGGGACAATAACTATGGCTACACCTTC.

The chain is built from TRBV28 and TRBJ1-1, with 8 bases lining up with TRBD1. Germline V CDR1 and CDR2: MDHEN, SYDVKM. The V gene end was trimmed by 5 bases and the J gene end by 4 bases; junction bases not matched to a gene: 9. CDR3 size: 15 residues. CDR3 sequence (DNA): TGTGCCAGCAGTCAGGGGGCGTCGGTGGTCACTGAAGCTTTCTTT. Its protein is CASSQGASVVTEAFF.

In its sample, this clone was seen a few times. This chain joins TRBV7-3 and TRBJ2-3, with a weak D call TRBD1 (6 bases). Germline-derived CDR1 and CDR2 are SGHTA and FQGTGA. The CDR3 runs to 15 residues. The V and J ends lost 4 bases and 2 bases respectively, with 13 bases between them. The CDR3 sequence: CASSSRGFHTDTQYF. CDR3 bases: TGTGCCAGCAGCTCCAGGGGTTTTCACACAGATACGCAGTATTTT.

This chain uses TRBV2 with TRBJ2-1, with 15 positions matching TRBD2. Germline V gene lookup returns CDR1 SNHLY and CDR2 FYNNEI. This CDR3 is built from 16 residues. Germline trimming cut 7 bases from V and 9 bases from J; bases unmatched to any gene: 10. DNA of the CDR3: TGTGCCAGCAACGCCGGGACTAGCGGGGGGCCGGGTGAGCAGTTCTTC. This encodes CASNAGTSGGPGEQFF.

This CDR3 reads CASSDWGWGTENTGELFF. Here the CDR3 DNA reads TGTGCCAGCAGTGATTGGGGTTGGGGGACGGAAAACACCGGGGAGCTGTTTTTT. V gene TRBV25-1 combines with J gene TRBJ2-2; possibly TRBD1 or TRBD2 for D (5 bases each). CDR3 length: 18 amino acids. CDR1 and CDR2 (germline): MGHDK, SYGVNS. V gave up 3 bases and J gave up 2 bases, with 19 bases separating them.

This rearrangement joins TRBV6-5 to TRBJ2-7; D might be TRBD2 (7 bases). Germline values: CDR1 MNHEY, CDR2 SVGAGI. The CDR3 is 13 amino acids. V lost 0 bases, J lost 12 bases, and 15 bases lay in between. The CDR3 DNA reads as TGTGCCAGCAGTTACTCGACGGGGGGCGCGACGTACTTC. This sequence encodes CASSYSTGGATYF.

V gene TRBV5-1 combines with J gene TRBJ2-2, with D tentatively TRBD2 (5 bases). Trimming cost V 4 bases and J 6 bases, with 10 bases left between them. Germline V gene data show CDR1 as SGHRS and CDR2 as YFSETQ. The CDR3 is 13 amino acids. The CDR3 region is CASSPTEAGELFF. The DNA for the CDR3 is TGCGCCAGCAGCCCCACGGAGGCCGGGGAGCTGTTTTTT.

The chain recombines TRBV30 with TRBJ2-1; D is uncertain. The germline V gene has CDR1 GTSNPN and CDR2 SVGIG (reference sequence). The germline V and J ends were trimmed by 0 bases and 15 bases, with 15 bases remaining between them. The CDR3 totals 12 residues. DNA for the CDR3: TGTGCCTGGAGTGTACCGGCCGTGAGGCCGTTCTTC. Protein sequence: CAWSVPAVRPFF.

V gene TRBV7-2 combines with J gene TRBJ1-2, with TRBD1 as a possible D gene (6 bases). Trimming stripped 1 base from V and 4 bases from J, with 13 bases between. Per germline, CDR1 SGHTA and CDR2 FQGNSA. The length of the CDR3 is 15 residues. In DNA form, the CDR3 reads TGTGCCAGCAGCTTAGTCGACAGGACTTCCTATGGCTACACCTTC. It translates to CASSLVDRTSYGYTF.

CDR3: CAWRVAGALSPNTGELFF. CDR3 bases: TGTGCCTGGAGAGTCGCAGGGGCACTTTCTCCGAACACCGGGGAGCTGTTTTTT. This rearrangement joins TRBV30 to TRBJ2-2, with D possibly TRBD1 on 6 matching bases. Trimming left V 3 bases short and J 0 bases short, with 20 bases between. The CDR3 covers 18 residues. Germline V lookup: CDR1 GTSNPN, CDR2 SVGIG (reference sequence).

Of note for this clone: A read error may produce the germline difference seen at one junction end. The gene calls are TRBV19 and TRBJ1-4, with D unresolved. The CDR3 consists of 11 residues. Germline CDR1 is LNHDA and CDR2 is SQIVND (reference sequence). The CDR3 DNA reads TGTGCCAGTAGGAAGAGTGAAGAACTGTTTTTT. Protein product: CASRKSEELFF.

V gene TRBV7-3 combines with J gene TRBJ2-1; 11 bases map to TRBD2. Unmatched junction bases numbered 4, after V lost 3 bases and J lost 3 bases. CDR3 size: 16 residues. Per the germline V gene, CDR1 is SGHTA and CDR2 is FQGTGA. CDR3 loop: CASSLLLAGGYNEQFF. In DNA form, the CDR3 reads TGTGCCAGCAGCTTGCTTCTAGCGGGGGGCTACAATGAGCAGTTCTTC. Together with reference TRBV7-3 and TRBJ2-1, the CDR3 gives the full variable domain: GAGVSQTPSNKVTEKGKYVELRCDPISGHTALYWYRQSLGQGPEFLIYFQGTGAADDSGLPNDRFFAVRPEGSVSTLKIQRTERGDSAVYLCASSLLLAGGYNEQFFGPGTRLTVL.

The chain links TRBV28 to TRBJ1-5, with D perhaps matching TRBD1 (5 bases). V lost 7 bases and J lost 6, with 13 bases in between. CDR3 length equals 13 residues. Germline CDR1 reads MDHEN; CDR2 reads SYDVKM. CDR3 in amino acids: CASIGADGQPQHF. In nucleotides, the CDR3 is TGTGCCAGCATAGGGGCTGACGGTCAGCCCCAGCATTTT.

The V gene is TRBV30, the J gene TRBJ1-2; a weak D match, TRBD1 (6 bases). This CDR3 has 14 residues. Germline-derived CDR1 and CDR2 are GTSNPN and SVGIG (reference sequence). V was cut by 2 bases and J by 8 bases, with 18 bases left in between. Here the CDR3 reads CAWSTGRGTRGYTF. The DNA for the CDR3 is TGTGCCTGGAGTACAGGGCGAGGGACTAGGGGCTACACCTTC.

The J gene is TRBJ2-7, the V gene TRBV28; D is undetermined. CDR1 MDHEN and CDR2 SYDVKM come from the germline V gene. CDR3 length: 12 residues. Trimming pared 2 bases from V and 3 bases from J, leaving 5 bases between. In nucleotides, the CDR3 is TGTGCCAGCAGTTTAACAGTCTACGAGCAGTACTTC. Translated: CASSLTVYEQYF.

This clone has just one count. The genes are TRBV10-3 and TRBJ1-5, with TRBD1 as a possible D gene (5 bases). In germline, CDR1 is ENHRY, CDR2 SYGVKD. This CDR3 region has 14 residues. Trimming took 3 bases from V and 5 from J, leaving 11 bases between them. CDR3 nucleotide sequence: TGTGCCATCAGTGAAGGGGACCCTGATCAGCCCCAGCATTTT. It specifies CAISEGDPDQPQHF.

The V gene is TRBV7-3, the J gene TRBJ1-1, with D possibly matching TRBD1 (6 bases). Germline V lookup: CDR1 SGHTA, CDR2 FQGTGA. The V and J ends lost 5 bases and 8 bases respectively, with 9 bases between them. CDR3 length: 11 amino acids. CDR3 amino acids: CASSNQGEAFF. The CDR3 region has the DNA TGTGCCAGCAGCAATCAGGGGGAAGCTTTCTTT.

The rearrangement links TRBV2 to TRBJ2-1; no clear D gene. This CDR3 is 12 amino acids long. The germline V and J ends were trimmed by 4 bases and 9 bases, with 10 bases remaining between them. CDR1 and CDR2 (germline): SNHLY, FYNNEI. The CDR3 loop reads CASSAHVSEQFF. The DNA of the CDR3 is TGTGCCAGCAGTGCCCACGTCAGTGAGCAGTTCTTC.

This chain links TRBV5-4 with TRBJ2-7, with 8 nucleotides matching TRBD2. Unmatched junction bases numbered 3, after V lost 3 bases and J lost 4 bases. Germline V gives CDR1 SGHNT, CDR2 YYREEE (reference sequence). The CDR3 consists of 13 residues. CDR3 in amino acids: CASSSAGGYEQYF. DNA for the CDR3: TGTGCCAGCAGCTCCGCGGGGGGTTACGAGCAGTACTTC. Filled out from reference TRBV5-4 and TRBJ2-7, the complete variable domain reads ETGVTQSPTHLIKTRGQQVTLRCSSQSGHNTVSWYQQALGQGPQFIFQYYREEENGRGNFPPRFSGLQFPNYSSELNVNALELDDSALYLCASSSAGGYEQYFGPGTRLTVT.

This clone has just one count. The V and J genes are TRBV29-1 and TRBJ2-3; D is unclear. The CDR3 loop spans 14 amino acids. The germline gives CDR1 SQVTM, CDR2 ANQGSEA. V was cut by 3 bases and J by 0 bases, with 10 bases left in between. The CDR3 bases are TGCAGCGTTGAGGTGACCCTGAGCACAGATACGCAGTATTTT. Translating gives CSVEVTLSTDTQYF.

This rearrangement joins TRBV19 to TRBJ2-7; tentative D call: TRBD1 (6 bases). Trimming took off 3 bases at V and 3 bases at J, with 9 bases between the two ends. CDR3 length: 13 amino acids. Germline CDR1 LNHDA, CDR2 SQIVND (reference sequence). The CDR3 loop reads CASSISRGYEQYF. In DNA form, the CDR3 reads TGTGCCAGTAGTATCAGCAGGGGCTACGAGCAGTACTTC.

This chain joins TRBV5-4 and TRBJ2-1; either TRBD1 or TRBD2 may supply D (5 bases each). The V gene's germline CDR1 is SGHNT and CDR2 YYREEE (reference sequence). Trimming removed 1 base from V and 8 bases from J, with 16 bases in between. This CDR3 has 15 amino acids. The CDR3 region has the DNA TGTGCCAGCAGCTTGCCTCATCTCGGGGCATATGAGCAGTTCTTC. Protein sequence: CASSLPHLGAYEQFF.

This chain connects TRBV10-3 to TRBJ2-1, with TRBD2 matching over 11 bases. CDR1 and CDR2 (germline): ENHRY, SYGVKD. The junction had 7 bases not matched to a gene; V was cut back by 0 bases and J by 6 bases. This CDR3 comprises 17 residues. The CDR3 region is CAISESSSSGGPNEQFF. The CDR3 coding sequence is TGTGCCATCAGTGAGTCGTCGTCTAGCGGGGGGCCCAATGAGCAGTTCTTC.